The rows below give T cell receptor beta chains drawn from one sample of a study of shared clonotypes between healthy human individuals. The assay was immunoSEQ multiplex PCR, and TCRdb's table has in-frame clones only and misses some. Counted here are more than 550,000 clones, 90% occurring once; the ten biggest clones make up about 34%. The sequencing input was memory CD8+ T cells from PBMCs. These receptors were taken from a man aged 18 to 35 in good health. Some clones in this sample may be carry-over from other donors' samples. CDR3s include the opening cysteine and the closing phenylalanine or tryptophan. The order of the fields is clone size, J gene, V gene, D gene, CDR3 protein, CDR3 DNA. D genes are given only for firm matches. Expanded clones get a size class; other rows say once, few or many, or leave the size out.

abundance: -; j_gene: TRBJ2-2; v_gene: TRBV4-3; d_gene: TRBD2; CDR3aa: CASSHRGGTSGTGELFF; CDR3nt: TGCGCCAGCAGCCACCGGGGTGGGACTAGCGGGACCGGGGAGCTGTTTTTT
abundance: -; j_gene: TRBJ2-7; v_gene: TRBV29-1; d_gene: TRBD1; CDR3aa: CSVEGTGLTYEQYF; CDR3nt: TGCAGCGTTGAAGGGACAGGGCTTACCTACGAGCAGTACTTC
abundance: -; j_gene: TRBJ1-1; v_gene: TRBV14; d_gene: -; CDR3aa: CASSQEAFF; CDR3nt: TGTGCCAGCAGCCAAGAGGCTTTCTTT
abundance: -; j_gene: TRBJ1-5; v_gene: TRBV7-8; d_gene: -; CDR3aa: CASSLRDGQFDQPQHF; CDR3nt: TGTGCCAGCAGCTTAAGGGACGGACAGTTCGATCAGCCCCAGCATTTT
abundance: -; j_gene: TRBJ2-1; v_gene: TRBV27; d_gene: TRBD1; CDR3aa: CASSPVPGQGHEQFF; CDR3nt: TGTGCCAGCAGTCCAGTCCCGGGACAGGGGCATGAGCAGTTCTTC
abundance: -; j_gene: TRBJ2-4; v_gene: TRBV4-3; d_gene: -; CDR3aa: CASAGGVRDIQYF; CDR3nt: TGCGCCAGCGCTGGCGGGGTGAGGGACATTCAGTACTTC
abundance: -; j_gene: TRBJ1-2; v_gene: TRBV28; d_gene: -; CDR3aa: CASSYGGEWNYGYTF; CDR3nt: TGTGCCAGCAGTTACGGGGGGGAGTGGAACTATGGCTACACCTTC
abundance: -; j_gene: TRBJ1-1; v_gene: TRBV27; d_gene: TRBD1; CDR3aa: CASSLTVPTGGASTEAFF; CDR3nt: TGTGCCAGCAGTTTAACCGTTCCGACAGGGGGCGCGAGTACTGAAGCTTTCTTT
abundance: -; j_gene: TRBJ1-5; v_gene: TRBV28; d_gene: -; CDR3aa: CASSLPGVRNQPQHF; CDR3nt: TGTGCCAGCAGTTTACCAGGAGTAAGAAATCAGCCCCAGCATTTT
abundance: -; j_gene: TRBJ2-7; v_gene: TRBV9; d_gene: -; CDR3aa: CASSVGGTESYEQYF; CDR3nt: TGTGCCAGCAGCGTAGGCGGGACAGAATCCTACGAGCAGTACTTC
abundance: -; j_gene: TRBJ2-2; v_gene: TRBV10-3; d_gene: TRBD2; CDR3aa: CAISEVAGDTGELFF; CDR3nt: TGTGCCATCAGTGAAGTAGCGGGAGACACCGGGGAGCTGTTTTTT
abundance: -; j_gene: TRBJ2-7; v_gene: TRBV11-2; d_gene: -; CDR3aa: CASSLGGRFYEQYF; CDR3nt: TGTGCCAGCAGCTTAGGCGGCAGGTTCTACGAGCAGTACTTC
abundance: -; j_gene: TRBJ2-7; v_gene: TRBV5-1; d_gene: -; CDR3aa: CASSLGVPSYEQYF; CDR3nt: TGCGCCAGCAGCTTGGGGGTTCCCTCCTACGAGCAGTACTTC
abundance: -; j_gene: TRBJ2-7; v_gene: TRBV28; d_gene: TRBD2; CDR3aa: CASSTTRRASGDRSLYEQYF; CDR3nt: TGTGCCAGCAGCACCACCAGGCGGGCTAGCGGGGACCGATCGCTTTACGAGCAGTACTTC
abundance: -; j_gene: TRBJ1-4; v_gene: TRBV7-9; d_gene: TRBD1; CDR3aa: CASSHRQGANEKLFF; CDR3nt: TGTGCCAGCAGCCACCGACAGGGCGCTAATGAGAAACTGTTTTTT
abundance: -; j_gene: TRBJ2-6; v_gene: TRBV10-3; d_gene: -; CDR3aa: CAISGTQRLSGANVLTF; CDR3nt: TGTGCCATCAGTGGTACTCAACGCCTCTCTGGGGCCAACGTCCTGACTTTC
abundance: -; j_gene: TRBJ1-1; v_gene: TRBV11-2; d_gene: -; CDR3aa: CASSHPDMNTEAFF; CDR3nt: TGTGCCAGCAGCCACCCGGATATGAACACTGAAGCTTTCTTT
abundance: -; j_gene: TRBJ2-5; v_gene: TRBV6-5; d_gene: TRBD1; CDR3aa: CASWAGGAETQYF; CDR3nt: TGTGCCAGCTGGGCAGGGGGCGCGGAGACCCAGTACTTC
abundance: once; j_gene: TRBJ1-2; v_gene: TRBV5-5; d_gene: TRBD1; CDR3aa: CASSPGTGGIGYTF; CDR3nt: TGTGCCAGCAGCCCAGGGACAGGGGGCATAGGCTACACCTTC
abundance: -; j_gene: TRBJ2-1; v_gene: TRBV27; d_gene: -; CDR3aa: CASSQPRLRRSYNEQFF; CDR3nt: TGTGCCAGCAGTCAGCCCCGACTCCGGAGGTCCTACAATGAGCAGTTCTTC
abundance: -; j_gene: TRBJ2-1; v_gene: TRBV7-3; d_gene: TRBD2; CDR3aa: CASSSRTSDLNEQFF; CDR3nt: TGTGCCAGCAGCTCTAGGACTAGCGACCTCAATGAGCAGTTCTTC
abundance: once; j_gene: TRBJ2-5; v_gene: TRBV6-6; d_gene: TRBD2; CDR3aa: CASSSSGRGFGETQYF; CDR3nt: TGTGCCAGCAGTTCTAGCGGGAGAGGATTCGGAGAGACCCAGTACTTC
abundance: -; j_gene: TRBJ1-2; v_gene: TRBV6-5; d_gene: TRBD1; CDR3aa: CASRDRLLSGYTF; CDR3nt: TGTGCCAGCAGGGACAGGTTGCTCTCGGGCTACACCTTC
abundance: -; j_gene: TRBJ1-2; v_gene: TRBV11-2; d_gene: TRBD1; CDR3aa: CASSSFGQGLWDYGYTF; CDR3nt: TGTGCCAGCAGCTCCTTTGGACAGGGCTTGTGGGACTATGGCTACACCTTC
abundance: -; j_gene: TRBJ2-5; v_gene: TRBV28; d_gene: TRBD1; CDR3aa: CASSLLGRGQLGQETQYF; CDR3nt: TGTGCCAGCAGTTTATTAGGCAGGGGGCAGTTGGGGCAAGAGACCCAGTACTTC
abundance: -; j_gene: TRBJ2-2; v_gene: TRBV28; d_gene: TRBD1; CDR3aa: CASSLWPRGTGDTGELFF; CDR3nt: TGTGCCAGCAGTTTATGGCCGAGGGGGACAGGGGACACCGGGGAGCTGTTTTTT
abundance: -; j_gene: TRBJ2-2; v_gene: TRBV28; d_gene: -; CDR3aa: CASSLVSESGELFF; CDR3nt: TGTGCCAGCAGTTTAGTCTCGGAGTCTGGGGAGCTGTTTTTT
abundance: -; j_gene: TRBJ2-7; v_gene: TRBV27; d_gene: -; CDR3aa: CASSFVGPQAYEQYF; CDR3nt: TGTGCCAGCAGTTTTGTAGGGCCCCAGGCCTACGAGCAGTACTTC
abundance: -; j_gene: TRBJ2-7; v_gene: TRBV6-5; d_gene: -; CDR3aa: CASSPDNFYEQYF; CDR3nt: TGTGCCAGCAGTCCCGACAATTTCTACGAGCAGTACTTC
abundance: once; j_gene: TRBJ2-2; v_gene: TRBV11-3; d_gene: -; CDR3aa: CASSSRTTNTGELFF; CDR3nt: TGTGCCAGCAGCTCACGGACAACGAACACCGGGGAGCTGTTTTTT
abundance: -; j_gene: TRBJ2-7; v_gene: TRBV5-8; d_gene: TRBD1; CDR3aa: CASSLTIGQGAYEQYF; CDR3nt: TGTGCCAGCAGCTTGACCATAGGACAGGGGGCTTACGAGCAGTACTTC
abundance: few; j_gene: TRBJ1-1; v_gene: TRBV19; d_gene: -; CDR3aa: CASIQTITPHEAFF; CDR3nt: TGTGCCAGTATCCAGACAATCACCCCTCATGAAGCTTTCTTT
abundance: -; j_gene: TRBJ2-7; v_gene: TRBV7-9; d_gene: TRBD1; CDR3aa: CASSPWDRAYEQYF; CDR3nt: TGTGCCAGCAGCCCCTGGGACAGAGCCTACGAGCAGTACTTC
abundance: -; j_gene: TRBJ1-5; v_gene: TRBV19; d_gene: -; CDR3aa: CASSIFGPGRPQHF; CDR3nt: TGTGCCAGTAGTATTTTCGGGCCCGGCAGGCCCCAGCATTTT
abundance: -; j_gene: TRBJ2-7; v_gene: TRBV4-2; d_gene: -; CDR3aa: CASSLIPGATYEQYF; CDR3nt: TGTGCCAGCAGCCTGATTCCGGGAGCAACCTACGAGCAGTACTTC
abundance: -; j_gene: TRBJ2-3; v_gene: TRBV7-9; d_gene: TRBD2; CDR3aa: CASSSPARLAGLVDTQYF; CDR3nt: TGTGCCAGCAGCTCCCCAGCACGACTAGCGGGATTGGTAGATACGCAGTATTTT
abundance: -; j_gene: TRBJ2-7; v_gene: TRBV19; d_gene: -; CDR3aa: CASSTLSGSNYEQYF; CDR3nt: TGTGCCAGTAGTACTTTATCCGGGTCGAACTACGAGCAGTACTTC
abundance: once; j_gene: TRBJ2-7; v_gene: TRBV15; d_gene: TRBD1; CDR3aa: CATRETGGSYEQYF; CDR3nt: TGTGCCACCAGGGAAACAGGGGGCTCCTACGAGCAGTACTTC
abundance: -; j_gene: TRBJ1-4; v_gene: TRBV9; d_gene: TRBD1; CDR3aa: CASSTGETNEKLFF; CDR3nt: TGTGCCAGCAGCACAGGGGAGACTAATGAAAAACTGTTTTTT
abundance: -; j_gene: TRBJ2-7; v_gene: TRBV7-9; d_gene: TRBD1; CDR3aa: CASSPRDSPVILEQYF; CDR3nt: TGTGCCAGCAGCCCGAGGGACAGCCCGGTTATTCTCGAGCAGTACTTC
abundance: -; j_gene: TRBJ2-2; v_gene: TRBV7-2; d_gene: -; CDR3aa: CASSVHTAGELFF; CDR3nt: TGTGCCAGCAGCGTACATACAGCCGGGGAGCTGTTTTTT
abundance: -; j_gene: TRBJ2-5; v_gene: TRBV7-9; d_gene: -; CDR3aa: CASSPLGRQETQYF; CDR3nt: TGTGCCAGCAGCCCACTAGGAAGGCAAGAGACCCAGTACTTC
abundance: -; j_gene: TRBJ2-7; v_gene: TRBV7-9; d_gene: -; CDR3aa: CASSLGPGEQYF; CDR3nt: TGTGCCAGCAGCTTGGGCCCCGGGGAGCAGTACTTC
abundance: -; j_gene: TRBJ1-4; v_gene: TRBV7-7; d_gene: -; CDR3aa: CASSEGLSGYLANEKLFF; CDR3nt: TGTGCCAGCTCAGAGGGACTCTCAGGCTATTTGGCTAATGAAAAACTGTTTTTT
abundance: once; j_gene: TRBJ2-7; v_gene: TRBV20-1; d_gene: -; CDR3aa: CSARTSRDKYF; CDR3nt: TGCAGTGCTAGAACGAGTCGGGACAAGTACTTC